The clone carrying this T cell receptor (beta chain) occurred once. Its antigen is unknown. The CDR3 spans 16 residues. Losses at the gene ends were 6 bases for V and 6 bases for J; bases not matched to a gene: 12. TCRdb reprocessed the 5' RACE reads with MiXCR, giving one entry per CDR3 protein. The top ten hold 10% to 15% of the sample, which has about 410,000 distinct CDR3 sequences, 20% to 30% seen once. This entry belongs to a study of T-cell memory formation after mild COVID-19. Regarding the study as a whole: Clones that got smaller from day 15 to 85 had even CD4/CD8, while clones growing later tipped toward CD4+.

This receptor was obtained from an adult woman who had mild COVID-19 (a few samples of this study predate the infection). Cell type and time point are not known. Sequences were obtained from PBMCs or a T cell subset sorted from them (not recorded which). The V and J genes are TRBV12-3 or TRBV12-4 and TRBJ1-5; 9 nucleotides agree with TRBD1. The CDR3, as DNA: TGTGCCAGCAGCGCTTGGGCGGGACAGGGACGTCAGCCCCAGCATTTT. Amino acid sequence: CASSAWAGQGRQPQHF.